The 19 T cell receptor beta chains below come from one sample, sequenced in a study of blood T cell repertoires in COVID-19. The table came from immunoSEQ multiplex PCR; TCRdb's copy has only in-frame clones and leaves some out. The sample records about 340,000 clones, 80% to 90% being singletons. The sample comprised peripheral blood. All receptors derive from a woman in her sixties or seventies with COVID-19, enrolled during active disease.

The rearrangement joins TRBV7-3 to TRBJ2-1; D gene uncertain. Trimming cost V 0 bases and J 3 bases, with 9 bases left between them. CDR1 is SGHTA, CDR2 FQGTGA, per germline. The length of the CDR3 is 15 residues. CDR3 sequence: CASSLTRRDYNEQFF. The CDR3 nucleotides are TGTGCCAGCAGCTTAACGAGGAGAGACTACAATGAGCAGTTCTTC.

The rearrangement joins TRBV9 to TRBJ2-3; 14 positions match TRBD2. Germline V gene lookup returns CDR1 SGDLS and CDR2 YYNGEE. J gave up 5 bases and V 3 bases, and 8 bases lay outside the gene matches. The CDR3 spans 17 residues. CDR3 in amino acids: CASSATSGGASGDTQYF. The CDR3 DNA reads as TGTGCCAGCAGCGCGACTAGCGGGGGGGCCAGTGGAGATACGCAGTATTTT.

V and J are TRBV2 and TRBJ2-5, with 7 positions matching TRBD2. The V gene end was trimmed by 11 bases and the J gene end by 5 bases; junction bases not matched to a gene: 14. This CDR3 has 14 residues. Germline CDR1 is SNHLY and CDR2 is FYNNEI. The CDR3 nucleotides are TGTGCCCAGTTAGGGTCTAGCGGTAGGGAGACCCAGTACTTC. It specifies CAQLGSSGRETQYF.

The genes are TRBV6-5 and TRBJ1-1, with 7 nucleotides matching TRBD1. J lost 11 bases, V lost 0 bases, and 9 bases had no gene match. CDR1 and CDR2 (germline): MNHEY, SVGAGI. This CDR3 is 14 amino acids long. Here the CDR3 DNA reads TGTGCCAGCAGTTACTCACAAAGACAGGGTTGGGCTTTCTTT. It encodes CASSYSQRQGWAFF.

The chain uses TRBV7-2 and TRBJ2-3, with 9 positions matching TRBD2. The J segment lost 1 base and the V segment lost 8 bases, leaving 7 bases of the junction unmatched. The germline V gene has CDR1 SGHTA and CDR2 FQGNSA. The CDR3 totals 15 residues. In DNA form, the CDR3 reads TGTGCCAGCGTGACTAGCGGATGGGGCACAGATACGCAGTATTTT. Translation: CASVTSGWGTDTQYF.

This clone was seen a handful of times. In nucleotides, the CDR3 is TGCGCCAGCAGCCAAGATTCGGCAGGGTTGAACACTGAAGCTTTCTTT. Its protein product is CASSQDSAGLNTEAFF. This chain connects TRBV4-3 to TRBJ1-1, with D possibly being TRBD1 (5 bases). Germline V gene lookup returns CDR1 LGHNA and CDR2 YSLEER. CDR3 length: 16 amino acids. Trimming pared 0 bases from V and 0 bases from J, leaving 11 bases between.

The chain has TRBV20-1 and TRBJ2-4, with TRBD2 identical over 8 bases. Germline assignment: CDR1 DFQATT and CDR2 SNEGSKA (reference sequence). Trimming removed 3 bases from V and 4 bases from J; junction bases left unmatched: 5. This CDR3 spans 14 amino acids. Here the CDR3 reads CSASFPGGKNIQYF. The CDR3 DNA is TGCAGTGCTAGTTTTCCGGGGGGGAAAAACATTCAGTACTTC.

J is TRBJ2-7 and V is TRBV18; 7 bases line up with TRBD1. This CDR3 contains 14 residues. Germline V gene data show CDR1 as KGHSH and CDR2 as LQKENI. The J segment lost 2 bases and the V segment lost 3 bases, leaving 4 bases of the junction unmatched. CDR3 sequence (DNA): TGTGCCAGCTCACCGGGGACAGACGCCTACGAGCAGTACTTC. Amino acid sequence: CASSPGTDAYEQYF.

V is TRBV5-6 and J is TRBJ2-6; possible D gene TRBD2, 5 bases. Germline V CDR1 and CDR2: SGHDT, YYEEEE. Trimming cost V 5 bases and J 0 bases, with 18 bases left between them. The CDR3 covers 18 residues. CDR3 protein: CASRGRGGSISGANVLTF. The CDR3 DNA sequence: TGTGCCAGCAGGGGTCGAGGAGGTTCTATCTCTGGGGCCAACGTCCTGACTTTC.

The chain uses TRBV7-3 and TRBJ2-3; tentative D call: TRBD2 (6 bases). Germline CDR1 is SGHTA and CDR2 is FQGTGA. The CDR3 has 15 residues. Deletions cut 2 bases from V and 2 bases from J, with 11 bases between. CDR3 DNA: TGTGCCAGCAGCTTAGGACTAACAGACACAGATACGCAGTATTTT. Translation gives CASSLGLTDTDTQYF.

The chain has TRBV2 and TRBJ2-1; D may be TRBD2 (5 bases). V was clipped by 7 bases and J by 6 bases, with 10 bases between them. The CDR3 totals 12 residues. Germline V gene data show CDR1 as SNHLY and CDR2 as FYNNEI. The CDR3 region has the DNA TGTGCCAGCAACCGGGGTTTCAATGAGCAGTTCTTC. Protein product: CASNRGFNEQFF.

The chain employs TRBV10-3 and TRBJ2-1; 8 positions match TRBD2. The trim removed 0 bases at V and 7 bases at J, leaving 8 bases unmatched. Looked up from germline, CDR1 is ENHRY and CDR2 is SYGVKD. This CDR3 is 16 amino acids long. The CDR3 region has the DNA TGTGCCATCAGTGAGTCCGGACGGGGGGGCCGTAATGAGCAGTTCTTC. Translation: CAISESGRGGRNEQFF.

This chain uses TRBV7-6 with TRBJ1-1, with 7 bases lining up with TRBD1. CDR3 length equals 14 residues. Trimming at V came to 3 bases and at J to 3 bases, leaving 4 bases not matched to a gene. Germline CDR1 is SGHVS and CDR2 is FNYEAQ. The CDR3 loop is CASSFRDRDTEAFF. DNA for the CDR3: TGTGCCAGCAGCTTCAGGGACAGAGACACTGAAGCTTTCTTT.

The chain couples TRBV5-1 to TRBJ1-1, with 12 nucleotides matching TRBD1. V trimming: 4 bases; J trimming: 5 bases; junction bases outside the gene matches: 9. The CDR3 consists of 16 residues. Germline assignment: CDR1 SGHRS and CDR2 YFSETQ. CDR3 loop: CASSAMGTGGVTEAFF. CDR3 in DNA: TGCGCCAGCAGCGCCATGGGGACAGGGGGCGTTACTGAAGCTTTCTTT.

The chain joins TRBV6-5 to TRBJ1-1; TRBD1 matches 7 bases. Germline V gene data show CDR1 as MNHEY and CDR2 as SVGAGI. The V and J ends lost 10 bases and 6 bases, in that order; junction bases with no gene match: 17. The CDR3 consists of 15 residues. CDR3: CATPGTVRDGAEAFF. DNA of the CDR3: TGTGCCACCCCCGGGACAGTGAGGGATGGGGCTGAAGCTTTCTTT.

Only one count was recorded for this clone. This rearrangement joins TRBV5-5 to TRBJ2-5; D is possibly TRBD1 (6 bases). The germline V gene has CDR1 SGHKS and CDR2 YYEKEE (reference sequence). Trimming cost V 1 base and J 6 bases, with 10 bases left between them. The CDR3 has 13 residues. For the CDR3, the DNA is TGTGCCAGCAGCTTGACAGGGTTAAAGACCCAGTACTTC. Protein sequence: CASSLTGLKTQYF.

This clone was recorded only once. The chain joins TRBV9 to TRBJ2-7, with 9 bases that match TRBD1. This CDR3 has 16 amino acids. V shed 4 bases and J 3 bases; nucleotides not matched to a gene: 11. Germline assignment: CDR1 SGDLS and CDR2 YYNGEE. CDR3 loop: CASSPRDRAGNYEQYF. The CDR3 DNA reads TGTGCCAGCAGCCCCCGGGACAGGGCGGGAAACTACGAGCAGTACTTC.

The chain links TRBV29-1 to TRBJ2-1, with 8 bases matching TRBD1. CDR3 length: 16 residues. With 1 base clipped from V and 8 bases from J, the junction kept 13 bases outside the gene matches. Germline loops: CDR1 SQVTM, CDR2 ANQGSEA. The CDR3 loop reads CSVEVFGQGVIYEQFF. CDR3 bases: TGCAGCGTTGAAGTGTTTGGACAGGGCGTCATCTATGAGCAGTTCTTC.

This chain joins TRBV21-1 and TRBJ2-1; the D call TRBD2 from the table was never checked on the DNA. TRBV21-1 is shown as a pseudogene. The CDR3 covers 14 residues. The DNA of the CDR3 is TGTGCCAGCAGCAAAGTTCGAGGTTTCGATGAGCAGTTCTTC. Encoded protein: CASSKVRGFDEQFF.